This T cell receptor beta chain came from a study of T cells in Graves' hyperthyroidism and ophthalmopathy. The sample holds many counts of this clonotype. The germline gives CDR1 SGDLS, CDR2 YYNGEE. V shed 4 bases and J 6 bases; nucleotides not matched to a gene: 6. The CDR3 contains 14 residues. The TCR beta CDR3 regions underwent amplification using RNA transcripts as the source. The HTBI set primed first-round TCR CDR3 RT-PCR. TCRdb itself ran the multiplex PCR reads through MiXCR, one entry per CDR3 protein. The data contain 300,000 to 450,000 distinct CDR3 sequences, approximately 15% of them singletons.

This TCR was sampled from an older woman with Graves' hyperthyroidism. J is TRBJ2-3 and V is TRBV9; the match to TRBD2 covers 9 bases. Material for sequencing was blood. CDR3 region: CASSQSSGVDTQYF. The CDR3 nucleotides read TGTGCCAGCAGCCAGTCTAGCGGGGTGGATACGCAGTATTTT.